This TCR beta chain was captured by sequencing in a study of radiotherapy plus CTLA-4 blockade in lung cancer. The germline CDR1 and CDR2 sequences are SGHVS and FNYEAQ. CDR3 length: 16 amino acids. The J segment lost 7 bases and the V segment lost 0 bases, leaving 4 bases of the junction unmatched. TCRdb's copy holds only in-frame clones and misses some; the assay was immunoSEQ multiplex PCR. This sample has some 64,000 clones, with 77% found just once. The receptor comes from a human donor with non-small cell lung cancer who had a complete response to radiotherapy plus ipilimumab. The rearrangement joins TRBV7-6 to TRBJ2-1; the match to TRBD2 covers 12 bases. The sample consisted of peripheral blood, taken from a patient treated with radiotherapy plus ipilimumab. The CDR3 coding sequence is TGTGCCAGCAGCTTAGCAGTACTAGCGGGAGGAAATGAGCAGTTCTTC. Encoded protein: CASSLAVLAGGNEQFF.